In its sample, the clone carrying this T cell receptor (beta chain) was seen once. Its antigen remains unidentified. The germline V and J ends were trimmed by 1 base and 4 bases, with 14 bases remaining between them. Per the germline V gene, CDR1 is SGHNT and CDR2 is YYREEE (reference sequence). The CDR3 totals 15 residues. Using immunoSEQ multiplex PCR, the repertoire was profiled, and TCRdb retains in-frame clones only, with some absent. The table includes around 160,000 clones, more than 70% detected once. The data belong to a study of T cell responses to AZD1222 COVID-19 vaccine. Overall study findings and caveats: Every sample of the repertoires postdated the peak T cell response.

The source of this sequence is an adult in good health. V and J are TRBV5-4 and TRBJ1-1; a weak D match, TRBD1 (5 bases). The material sequenced was peripheral blood, taken on day 0 of AZD1222 vaccination. CDR3 in amino acids: CASSLYSTRGTEAFF. CDR3 DNA sequence: TGTGCCAGCAGCTTGTATTCGACAAGGGGCACTGAAGCTTTCTTT.